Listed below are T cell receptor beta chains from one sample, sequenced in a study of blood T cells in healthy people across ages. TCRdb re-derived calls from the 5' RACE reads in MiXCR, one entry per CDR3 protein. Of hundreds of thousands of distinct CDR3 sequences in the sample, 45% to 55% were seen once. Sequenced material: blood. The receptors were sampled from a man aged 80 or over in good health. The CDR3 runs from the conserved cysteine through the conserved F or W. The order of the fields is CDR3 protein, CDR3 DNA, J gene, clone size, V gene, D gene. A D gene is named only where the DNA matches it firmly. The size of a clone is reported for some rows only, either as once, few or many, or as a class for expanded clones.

cdr3_aa: CAISDRESYNEQFF
cdr3_nt: TGTGCCATATCGGACAGAGAGTCCTACAATGAGCAGTTCTTC
j_call: TRBJ2-1
clone_size: -
v_call: TRBV6-6
d_call: -

cdr3_aa: CASGGTGVTGELFF
cdr3_nt: TGTGCCAGCGGGGGGACAGGGGTCACCGGGGAGCTGTTTTTT
j_call: TRBJ2-2
clone_size: once
v_call: TRBV6-2/TRBV6-3
d_call: TRBD1

cdr3_aa: CASSSNGQRINYEQYF
cdr3_nt: TGTGCCAGCAGCAGCAACGGACAGCGAATCAACTACGAGCAGTACTTC
j_call: TRBJ2-7
clone_size: few
v_call: TRBV5-5
d_call: -

cdr3_aa: CASSSTSDREVRGQYF
cdr3_nt: TGTGCCAGCAGTTCTACCTCTGACAGGGAGGTACGAGGGCAGTACTTC
j_call: TRBJ2-5
clone_size: -
v_call: TRBV27
d_call: -

cdr3_aa: CASSVSEVGEQFF
cdr3_nt: TGTGCCAGCAGCGTAAGTGAGGTGGGTGAGCAGTTCTTC
j_call: TRBJ2-1
clone_size: -
v_call: TRBV7-2
d_call: -

cdr3_aa: CASLGEKGHEQFF
cdr3_nt: TGTGCCAGCCTGGGGGAGAAGGGCCATGAGCAGTTCTTC
j_call: TRBJ2-1
clone_size: -
v_call: TRBV6-1
d_call: -

cdr3_aa: CSVAEGGDTDTQYF
cdr3_nt: TGCAGCGTTGCTGAGGGCGGGGACACAGATACGCAGTATTTT
j_call: TRBJ2-3
clone_size: -
v_call: TRBV29-1
d_call: -

cdr3_aa: CASSNRPLGNSPLHF
cdr3_nt: TGTGCCAGCAGCAACCGACCCTTGGGTAATTCACCCCTCCACTTT
j_call: TRBJ1-6
clone_size: -
v_call: TRBV21-1
d_call: -

cdr3_aa: CATSEIGSRGRNTQYF
cdr3_nt: TGTGCCACCAGTGAGATCGGATCAAGGGGGAGGAATACGCAGTATTTT
j_call: TRBJ2-3
clone_size: -
v_call: TRBV24-1
d_call: -

cdr3_aa: CASSANRASTDTQYF
cdr3_nt: TGTGCCAGCAGCGCAAACAGGGCTAGCACAGATACGCAGTATTTT
j_call: TRBJ2-3
clone_size: few
v_call: TRBV7-9
d_call: -

cdr3_aa: CASSYRRVMGGGAQETQYF
cdr3_nt: TGTGCCAGCAGTTATCGACGGGTTATGGGAGGGGGGGCACAAGAGACCCAGTACTTC
j_call: TRBJ2-5
clone_size: few
v_call: TRBV6-5
d_call: -

cdr3_aa: CASSPRGTRDQPQHF
cdr3_nt: TGTGCCAGCTCACCTCGGGGGACCAGGGATCAGCCCCAGCATTTT
j_call: TRBJ1-5
clone_size: -
v_call: TRBV18
d_call: -

cdr3_aa: CSAGLTGSGEQYF
cdr3_nt: TGCAGTGCTGGACTGACAGGGTCCGGCGAGCAGTACTTC
j_call: TRBJ2-7
clone_size: few
v_call: TRBV20-1
d_call: TRBD1

cdr3_aa: CSAATTTYEQYF
cdr3_nt: TGCAGTGCTGCGACTACAACCTACGAGCAGTACTTC
j_call: TRBJ2-7
clone_size: few
v_call: TRBV20-1
d_call: -

cdr3_aa: CSANSGTFEKLFF
cdr3_nt: TGCAGCGCCAACTCCGGGACTTTTGAAAAACTGTTTTTT
j_call: TRBJ1-4
clone_size: few
v_call: TRBV29-1
d_call: -

cdr3_aa: CASSRKTEHHGYTF
cdr3_nt: TGTGCCAGCAGTCGCAAGACTGAACATCACGGCTACACCTTC
j_call: TRBJ1-2
clone_size: -
v_call: TRBV27
d_call: -

cdr3_aa: CASSTGLTIEQFF
cdr3_nt: TGTGCCAGCAGCACCGGACTCACCATTGAGCAGTTCTTC
j_call: TRBJ2-1
clone_size: -
v_call: TRBV7-8
d_call: -

cdr3_aa: CASSDVGGHGTDTQYF
cdr3_nt: TGTGCCAGCAGTGATGTGGGGGGCCACGGCACAGATACGCAGTATTTT
j_call: TRBJ2-3
clone_size: few
v_call: TRBV6-4
d_call: -

cdr3_aa: CASSYERTSGRETQYF
cdr3_nt: TGTGCCAGCAGTTACGAGCGGACTAGCGGGCGAGAGACCCAGTACTTC
j_call: TRBJ2-5
clone_size: -
v_call: TRBV6-6
d_call: TRBD2

cdr3_aa: CSVYGQTYEQYF
cdr3_nt: TGCAGCGTTTATGGACAAACCTACGAGCAGTACTTC
j_call: TRBJ2-7
clone_size: few
v_call: TRBV29-1
d_call: -

cdr3_aa: CASSLVLAVHTDTQYF
cdr3_nt: TGTGCCAGCAGTTTAGTGCTAGCGGTGCACACAGATACGCAGTATTTT
j_call: TRBJ2-3
clone_size: -
v_call: TRBV12-3/TRBV12-4
d_call: TRBD2

cdr3_aa: CASSFNPPGAGGETQFF
cdr3_nt: TGTGCCAGCAGTTTTAACCCCCCGGGAGCCGGTGGGGAGACCCAGTTCTTC
j_call: TRBJ2-1
clone_size: -
v_call: TRBV6-5
d_call: -

cdr3_aa: CASSSSDREGTEAFF
cdr3_nt: TGTGCCAGCAGCTCGTCCGACAGGGAGGGCACTGAAGCTTTCTTT
j_call: TRBJ1-1
clone_size: once
v_call: TRBV7-3
d_call: TRBD1

cdr3_aa: CASWDREPSRGTYNSPLHF
cdr3_nt: TGTGCCAGCTGGGACAGGGAACCTAGCCGGGGAACGTATAATTCACCCCTCCACTTT
j_call: TRBJ1-6
clone_size: few
v_call: TRBV28
d_call: TRBD1

cdr3_aa: CASSYRGTYEQYF
cdr3_nt: TGTGCCAGCAGTTACCGTGGGACTTACGAGCAGTACTTC
j_call: TRBJ2-7
clone_size: many
v_call: TRBV6-5
d_call: -

cdr3_aa: CASSTLAGGPLTKNIQYF
cdr3_nt: TGTGCCAGCAGCACTCTAGCGGGGGGCCCTCTGACCAAAAACATTCAGTACTTC
j_call: TRBJ2-4
clone_size: -
v_call: TRBV7-2
d_call: TRBD2